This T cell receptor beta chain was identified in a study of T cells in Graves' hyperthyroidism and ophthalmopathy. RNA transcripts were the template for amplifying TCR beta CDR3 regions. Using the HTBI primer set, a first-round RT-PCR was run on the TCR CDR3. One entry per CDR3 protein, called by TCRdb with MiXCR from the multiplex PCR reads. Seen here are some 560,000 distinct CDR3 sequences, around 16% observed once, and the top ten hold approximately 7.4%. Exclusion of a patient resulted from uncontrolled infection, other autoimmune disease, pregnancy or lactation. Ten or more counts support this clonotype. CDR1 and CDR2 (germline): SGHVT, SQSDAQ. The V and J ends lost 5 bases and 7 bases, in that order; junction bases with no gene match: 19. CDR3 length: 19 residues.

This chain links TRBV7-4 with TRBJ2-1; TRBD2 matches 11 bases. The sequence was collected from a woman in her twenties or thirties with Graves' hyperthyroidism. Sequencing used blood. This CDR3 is CASSKQGLPKSSGRNEQFF. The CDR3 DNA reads TGTGCCAGCAGCAAACAGGGTTTGCCGAAGTCTAGCGGGAGGAATGAGCAGTTCTTC.